This T cell receptor beta chain was observed in a study of Ad26.COV2.S vaccination and SARS-CoV-2 variants. For the study at large: In the study, Ad26.COV2.S was injected intramuscularly once, or twice 56 days apart.

Treatment described: roughly 19 received Ad26.COV2.S at low or high dose, single or two shots; roughly 5 received placebo; per-sample allocation not given. Specimen acquisition occurred on day 63 following the initial vaccine or placebo injection. This Boston cohort included adults aged 18-55 years. The CDR3 spans 15 residues. Germline V gene sequence: CDR1 GTSNPN, CDR2 SVGIG (reference sequence). The V segment lost 2 bases and the J segment 0 bases; nucleotides outside the gene matches: 3. Study results and caveats: Substantial breadth in spike-specific CD8+ and CD4+ T cell responses was reportedly seen after vaccination. Using TCR breadth and depth analyses may have led to underestimated total T cell responses.

For this clone: Its target is unknown.

Assay: immunoSEQ multiplex PCR; the TCRdb copy retains only in-frame clones and omits some. Among a few hundred thousand clones listed, roughly 84% were seen once. The origin of this receptor is a person aged 18 to 65 who received the Ad26.COV2.S COVID-19 vaccine or a placebo. The rearrangement joins TRBV30 to TRBJ1-4; 7 nucleotides match TRBD1. This sample comprised peripheral blood, obtained in a trial of Ad26.COV2.S vaccine versus placebo. This chain's CDR3 is CAWSLGTATNEKLFF. The CDR3 bases are TGTGCCTGGAGTCTCGGGACAGCAACTAATGAAAAACTGTTTTTT.